The 9 T cell receptor beta chains given below trace back to one sample, sequenced in a study of blood T cell repertoires in COVID-19. The method was immunoSEQ multiplex PCR; TCRdb's version includes in-frame clones alone and lacks a portion of them. The sample shows 150,000 to 200,000 clones, around 90% of them seen only once. The sample consisted of peripheral blood. All receptors come from a man aged 60 to 69 with acute or convalescent COVID-19.

The chain links TRBV4-2 to TRBJ1-5, with 7 positions matching TRBD1. CDR1 and CDR2 from the germline V gene are LGHNA and YNFKEQ. The CDR3 has 16 residues. V shed 0 bases and J 5 bases; nucleotides not matched to a gene: 7. The chain's CDR3 is CASSQEGGQSDQPQHF. Written as DNA, the CDR3 is TGTGCCAGCAGCCAAGAGGGGGGACAGAGTGATCAGCCCCAGCATTTT.

The chain has TRBV24-1 and TRBJ2-7; 7 bases align to TRBD1. V shed 6 bases, J shed 2 bases, and the junction held 3 bases outside the gene matches. The CDR3 is made up of 13 amino acids. Per the germline V gene, CDR1 is KGHDR and CDR2 is SFDVKD. The CDR3 is CATSRTGTYEQYF. The CDR3, as DNA: TGTGCCACCAGTCGGACAGGTACCTACGAGCAGTACTTC.

V and J are TRBV6-5 and TRBJ2-1, with TRBD1 identical over 7 bases. The CDR3 spans 14 residues. The V and J ends lost 4 bases and 7 bases, in that order; junction bases with no gene match: 7. Germline CDR1 is MNHEY and CDR2 is SVGAGI. CDR3 nucleotides: TGTGCCAGCAGTTTGACAGGGCTGGGGAATGAGCAGTTCTTC. This sequence encodes CASSLTGLGNEQFF.

In the case of this clone: Other DNA sequences in this sample translate to the same CDR3. The chain is built from TRBV27 and TRBJ1-1; D remains ambiguous. The CDR3 extends over 14 amino acids. V shed 5 bases and J shed 5 bases, with 15 bases lying between them. Germline loops: CDR1 MNHEY, CDR2 SMNVEV (reference sequence). The CDR3 region is CASSLSDSRTEAFF. The DNA for the CDR3 is TGTGCCAGCAGTCTTTCCGATAGCCGGACTGAAGCTTTCTTT.

The chain has TRBV6-5 and TRBJ1-2; 7 positions agree with TRBD1. V dropped 8 bases and J dropped 8; count of bases not matched to a gene: 11. The CDR3 contains 13 residues. Germline CDR1 reads MNHEY; CDR2 reads SVGAGI. CDR3 bases: TGTGCCAGCGGGGGGACAGCTACAGGCGGCTACACCTTC. Amino acid sequence: CASGGTATGGYTF.

CDR3 residues: CASSYGTGVGNTEAFF. In nucleotides, the CDR3 is TGTGCCAGCAGCTATGGGACAGGAGTTGGGAACACTGAAGCTTTCTTT. The chain carries TRBV7-2 and TRBJ1-1; 8 bases fit TRBD1. J was trimmed by 1 base and V by 4 bases; bases with no gene match: 8. CDR1 and CDR2 from the germline V gene are SGHTA and FQGNSA. CDR3 size: 16 residues.

The V gene is TRBV10-3, the J gene TRBJ1-5, with 11 bases identical to TRBD1. The CDR3 sequence is 15 residues long. Germline CDR1 is ENHRY and CDR2 is SYGVKD. J was trimmed by 2 bases and V by 10 bases; bases with no gene match: 7. The CDR3 sequence is CATAGTGGGNQPQHF. CDR3 nucleotide sequence: TGTGCCACCGCAGGGACAGGGGGAGGCAATCAGCCCCAGCATTTT.

This clone was counted many times. An end of the junction differs from the germline gene, which may be a read error. V is TRBV6-6 and J is TRBJ1-5; no clear D. CDR3 length: 13 residues. Germline assignment: CDR1 MNHNY and CDR2 SVGAGI (reference sequence). CDR3 amino acids: CASSYSQARNSIF. CDR3 sequence (DNA): TGTGCCAGCAGTTACTCGCAGGCCCGGAACAGCATTTTT.

The J gene is TRBJ1-2, the V gene TRBV6-2 or TRBV6-3, with D uncertain. Trimming stripped 6 bases from V and 4 bases from J, with 18 bases between. Germline V lookup: CDR1 MNHEY, CDR2 SVGEGT. The CDR3 is 15 amino acids. CDR3 in DNA: TGTGCCAGCAGCCCACCGGGAATGGGCCGCTATGGCTACACCTTC. This sequence encodes CASSPPGMGRYGYTF.